A single sample is the source of the 23 T cell receptor beta chains below, sequenced in a study of cytomegalovirus exposure and HLA in healthy donors. The table came from immunoSEQ multiplex PCR; TCRdb's copy has only in-frame clones and leaves some out. Among tens of thousands of clones, about 93% were seen once, and the ten largest hold approximately 2%. Sequencing was done on a sample of PBMCs. These receptors all come from a woman younger than 35 in good health and CMV-seronegative.

This sequence joins TRBV15 and TRBJ2-5; tentative D call: TRBD1 (5 bases). The CDR3 length is 14 residues. Germline values: CDR1 LNHNV, CDR2 YYDKDF (reference sequence). V shed 1 base and J shed 3 bases, with 9 bases lying between them. CDR3 residues: CATSRGQIEETQYF. CDR3 sequence (DNA): TGTGCCACCAGCAGAGGACAGATAGAAGAGACCCAGTACTTC. The full variable domain, with the rest looked up from reference TRBV15 and TRBJ2-5, is DAMVIQNPRYQVTQFGKPVTLSCSQTLNHNVMYWYQQKSSQAPKLLFHYYDKDFNNEADTPDNFQSRRPNTSFCFLDIRSPGLGDTAMYLCATSRGQIEETQYFGPGTRLLVL.

CDR3: CASSPYRESEQYF. CDR3 nucleotides: TGTGCCAGCTCACCCTACAGGGAATCCGAGCAGTACTTC. The rearrangement links TRBV28 to TRBJ2-7; possible D gene TRBD1, 6 bases. The CDR3 runs 13 residues. The V end was cut by 8 bases, the J end by 6 bases, with 17 bases between. CDR1 is MDHEN, CDR2 SYDVKM, per germline.

This sequence joins TRBV6-1 and TRBJ2-3, with D possibly matching TRBD1 (6 bases). The CDR3 is made up of 14 amino acids. Germline V gene data show CDR1 as MNHNS and CDR2 as SASEGT. Trimming removed 2 bases from V and 13 bases from J, with 19 bases in between. CDR3 region: CASSEQGPPGLEYF. The DNA for the CDR3 is TGTGCCAGCAGTGAACAGGGGCCTCCCGGTCTGGAGTATTTT.

V and J are TRBV6-1 and TRBJ2-7; D gene unclear. Trimming shortened V by 4 bases and J by 2 bases, and 9 bases separated the two germline ends. The CDR3 loop spans 13 amino acids. CDR1 is MNHNS, CDR2 SASEGT, per germline. The DNA for the CDR3 is TGTGCCAGCAGTGGAACAGAGACCTACGAGCAGTACTTC. It codes for CASSGTETYEQYF.

The chain couples TRBV19 to TRBJ2-3; possible D gene TRBD2, 6 bases. Trimming shortened V by 11 bases and J by 0 bases, and 15 bases separated the two germline ends. Germline V lookup: CDR1 LNHDA, CDR2 SQIVND (reference sequence). The CDR3 totals 14 residues. CDR3: CAARGGISTDTQYF. Here the CDR3 DNA reads TGTGCCGCGCGGGGCGGGATTAGCACAGATACGCAGTATTTT.

The V and J genes are TRBV7-2 and TRBJ2-3; D is unresolved. This CDR3 is built from 12 residues. Per the germline V gene, CDR1 is SGHTA and CDR2 is FQGNSA. V dropped 0 bases and J dropped 7 bases, with 5 bases sitting between them. CDR3 coding DNA: TGTGCCAGCAGCTTAGCGCTATATACGCAGTATTTT. Translation gives CASSLALYTQYF.

The chain is built from TRBV7-2 and TRBJ2-2; no firm D call. This CDR3 spans 16 amino acids. The germline V and J ends were trimmed by 3 bases and 5 bases, with 16 bases remaining between them. Germline CDR1 is SGHTA and CDR2 is FQGNSA. This chain's CDR3 is CASSFYLSSLTGELFF. The CDR3, as DNA: TGTGCCAGCAGCTTTTACCTTTCCAGTTTGACCGGGGAGCTGTTTTTT.

V and J are TRBV7-8 and TRBJ2-3, with TRBD1 matching 10 bases. Germline V gene data show CDR1 as SGHVS and CDR2 as FQNEAQ. V lost 5 bases to trimming and J lost 1 base; unmatched junction nucleotides: 6. This CDR3 has 16 residues. The CDR3 DNA sequence: TGTGCCAGCAGCCCCGCCGGGACAGGGGGCACAGATACGCAGTATTTT. Translation: CASSPAGTGGTDTQYF.

J is TRBJ2-2 and V is TRBV2, with D possibly being TRBD1 (5 bases). V lost 7 bases, J lost 1 base, and 13 bases lay in between. Germline lookup yields CDR1 SNHLY and CDR2 FYNNEI. The CDR3 runs 15 residues. CDR3 region: CASTYRIMNTGELFF. The CDR3 coding sequence is TGTGCCAGCACTTACAGGATAATGAACACCGGGGAGCTGTTTTTT.

The chain employs TRBV6-6 and TRBJ1-5; possibly TRBD1 for D (5 bases). Germline CDR1 is MNHNY and CDR2 is SVGAGI (reference sequence). The CDR3 has 16 amino acids. V lost 3 bases, J lost 5 bases, and 17 bases lay in between. DNA of the CDR3: TGTGCCAGCAGTTATTTTCGTAAGGGGAAGGATCAGCCCCAGCATTTT. This gives the protein CASSYFRKGKDQPQHF.

The chain has TRBV19 and TRBJ1-5; maybe TRBD1 (5 bases). In germline, CDR1 is LNHDA, CDR2 SQIVND (reference sequence). The CDR3 covers 11 residues. Trimming pared 2 bases from V and 11 bases from J, leaving 7 bases between. CDR3 nucleotides: TGTGCCAGTAGTATATTGGACACCCAGCATTTT. This translates into CASSILDTQHF.

The rearrangement links TRBV6-6 to TRBJ2-2, with a possible D match to TRBD2 (5 bases). This CDR3 has 15 amino acids. Germline V gene lookup returns CDR1 MNHNY and CDR2 SVGAGI (reference sequence). Trimming took off 2 bases at V and 2 bases at J, with 9 bases between the two ends. CDR3 nucleotides: TGTGCCAGCAGTTACCCTCCTAGCAACACCGGGGAGCTGTTTTTT. It encodes CASSYPPSNTGELFF.

V gene TRBV7-2 combines with J gene TRBJ1-4; a weak D match, TRBD1 (5 bases). Per germline, CDR1 SGHTA and CDR2 FQGNSA. The CDR3 loop spans 16 amino acids. Trimming removed 1 base at V and 3 bases at J, with 12 bases between. The CDR3 region has the DNA TGTGCCAGCAGCTTAGGGCGGGGGGGAGCTAATGAAAAACTGTTTTTT. Translated, it gives CASSLGRGGANEKLFF.

The chain employs TRBV9 and TRBJ2-7, with 9 positions matching TRBD1. J lost 7 bases, V lost 7 bases, and 12 bases had no gene match. In germline, CDR1 is SGDLS, CDR2 YYNGEE. There are 14 residues in the CDR3. The CDR3 nucleotides are TGTGCCAGCTCCGGACAGGGGATCCGGTCTGAGCAGTACTTC. Translation: CASSGQGIRSEQYF. Using reference TRBV9 and TRBJ2-7 for the parts outside the CDR3, the full variable domain is DSGVTQTPKHLITATGQRVTLRCSPRSGDLSVYWYQQSLDQGLQFLIQYYNGEERAKGNILERFSAQQFPDLHSELNLSSLELGDSALYFCASSGQGIRSEQYFGPGTRLTVT.

V and J are TRBV7-3 and TRBJ1-2; possible D gene TRBD1, 6 bases. The CDR3 runs 14 residues. V dropped 4 bases and J dropped 6 bases, with 15 bases sitting between them. Per the germline V gene, CDR1 is SGHTA and CDR2 is FQGTGA. CDR3 in DNA: TGTGCCAGCAGCTGGCAGGTAGGGGGAAATGGCTACACCTTC. This gives the protein CASSWQVGGNGYTF.

The chain links TRBV6-1 to TRBJ1-1, with 7 bases lining up with TRBD1. The CDR3 totals 13 residues. Germline CDR1 and CDR2: MNHNS and SASEGT. After removal of 5 bases from V and 6 bases from J, the junction contained 6 bases not matched to a gene. The CDR3 nucleotides are TGTGCCAGCAGTATGTCCGGGACAGCTGAAGCTTTCTTT. Translation gives CASSMSGTAEAFF.

The table lists this clone with a count of one. The gene calls are TRBV5-1 and TRBJ1-1; TRBD1 agrees at 8 bases. The CDR3 has 16 residues. J was trimmed by 3 bases and V by 2 bases; bases with no gene match: 9. Germline lookup yields CDR1 SGHRS and CDR2 YFSETQ. DNA for the CDR3: TGCGCCAGCAGCTTAGAATTGGACAGGGCTTACACTGAAGCTTTCTTT. Translated: CASSLELDRAYTEAFF. Drawing the rest from reference TRBV5-1 and TRBJ1-1, the complete variable domain is KAGVTQTPRYLIKTRGQQVTLSCSPISGHRSVSWYQQTPGQGLQFLFEYFSETQRNKGNFPGRFSGRQFSNSRSEMNVSTLELGDSALYLCASSLELDRAYTEAFFGQGTRLTVV.

The rearrangement uses TRBV5-1 and TRBJ1-2, with 8 bases matching TRBD1. The CDR3 is 14 residues long. Trimming took 0 bases from V and 8 from J; bases not matched to a gene: 6. Germline V lookup: CDR1 SGHRS, CDR2 YFSETQ. This chain's CDR3 is CASSLGAGGEGYTF. The CDR3 DNA sequence: TGCGCCAGCAGCTTGGGAGCAGGGGGCGAGGGCTACACCTTC.

The V gene is TRBV2, the J gene TRBJ1-4; no clear D gene. CDR3 length: 19 amino acids. Germline V gene lookup returns CDR1 SNHLY and CDR2 FYNNEI. Trimming took 5 bases from V and 0 from J, leaving 22 bases between them. The CDR3, as DNA: TGTGCCAGCAGTACTACCCGACGCGGAGAGGCTGCAACTAATGAAAAACTGTTTTTT. It yields the protein CASSTTRRGEAATNEKLFF.

The rearrangement uses TRBV2 and TRBJ2-5; 7 positions agree with TRBD2. This CDR3 spans 12 amino acids. After removal of 7 bases from V and 4 bases from J, the junction contained 3 bases not matched to a gene. Germline CDR1 SNHLY, CDR2 FYNNEI. CDR3: CASKRGGETQYF. For the CDR3, the DNA is TGTGCCAGCAAGCGCGGGGGAGAGACCCAGTACTTC.

This clone was seen just once. The chain combines TRBV7-9 with TRBJ2-1; perhaps TRBD1 as D (6 bases). V was trimmed by 0 bases and J by 4 bases, leaving 10 bases between them. Germline V gene lookup returns CDR1 SEHNR and CDR2 FQNEAQ (reference sequence). The CDR3 is made up of 15 amino acids. The CDR3 is CASSLADGQYNEQFF. CDR3 coding DNA: TGTGCCAGCAGCTTAGCGGATGGACAGTACAATGAGCAGTTCTTC.

The chain links TRBV30 to TRBJ1-1; 9 nucleotides align to TRBD1. CDR3 length: 14 residues. Germline CDR1 reads GTSNPN; CDR2 reads SVGIG (reference sequence). The junction had 7 bases not matched to a gene; V was cut back by 1 base and J by 7 bases. CDR3 sequence (DNA): TGTGCCTGGAGTGCCGGGACAGGGACCAATGAAGCTTTCTTT. Its translation: CAWSAGTGTNEAFF.

The genes are TRBV28 and TRBJ1-3; D may be TRBD1 (6 bases). The germline V gene encodes CDR1 MDHEN and CDR2 SYDVKM. This CDR3 has 15 residues. The germline V and J ends were trimmed by 4 bases and 2 bases, with 12 bases remaining between them. As DNA, the CDR3 is TGTGCCAGCAGTTCACAGGGCTGGGCTGGAAACACCATATATTTT. This sequence encodes CASSSQGWAGNTIYF.